The 7 T cell receptor beta chains below were found in one sample sequenced in a study of cytomegalovirus exposure and HLA in healthy donors. PCR was performed using 60 Vbeta and 13 Jbeta primers. The data were produced by immunoSEQ multiplex PCR, yet TCRdb's version contains in-frame clones alone and is incomplete. The sample shows over 150,000 clones, roughly 79% of them seen only once. The sequencing input was PBMCs. These receptors all stem from a male donor in good health and CMV-seropositive.

The chain employs TRBV27 and TRBJ1-1; no clear D. The CDR3 sequence is 19 residues long. V gave up 0 bases and J gave up 0 bases, with 20 bases separating them. Germline-derived CDR1 and CDR2 are MNHEY and SMNVEV (reference sequence). CDR3 DNA sequence: TGTGCCAGCAGTTTATCTCCCCGGGGTAGCCAGACACTGAACACTGAAGCTTTCTTT. Protein sequence: CASSLSPRGSQTLNTEAFF.

This clone came up once. The DNA for the CDR3 is TGTGCCAGCACATCCGGGACAGGGTGGGATACGCAGTATTTT. It yields the protein CASTSGTGWDTQYF. The rearrangement joins TRBV27 to TRBJ2-3, with TRBD1 matching 9 bases. V lost 7 bases, J lost 6 bases, and 8 bases stayed unmatched. CDR1 and CDR2 from the germline V gene are MNHEY and SMNVEV (reference sequence). CDR3 length equals 14 residues.

On this clone: The junction differs from germline at one of its ends, possibly a read error. The rearrangement links TRBV7-7 to TRBJ2-1; perhaps TRBD2 as D (5 bases). Germline CDR1 and CDR2: SSHAT and FNYEAQ (reference sequence). This CDR3 region has 13 residues. Written as DNA, the CDR3 is TGTGCTAGCAGCTTGCTAGCCAGCAATGAGCAGTTCTTC. Its protein is CASSLLASNEQFF.

The rearrangement links TRBV19 to TRBJ2-1; TRBD2 is a possible D gene (6 bases). The V end lost 4 bases, the J end lost 9 bases, and 25 bases lay between the germline ends. The CDR3 is 17 amino acids. In germline, CDR1 is LNHDA, CDR2 SQIVND (reference sequence). CDR3 sequence: CASSNQFTGTPKGEQFF. In nucleotides, the CDR3 is TGTGCCAGTAGTAACCAGTTCACCGGGACTCCGAAGGGTGAGCAGTTCTTC.

The chain uses TRBV27 and TRBJ2-7; possible D gene TRBD2, 6 bases. The germline V gene encodes CDR1 MNHEY and CDR2 SMNVEV (reference sequence). V lost 2 bases and J lost 5, with 10 bases in between. The length of the CDR3 is 13 residues. In nucleotides, the CDR3 is TGTGCCAGCAGTTTAGGAGGGCCCAACGAGCAGTACTTC. This codes for CASSLGGPNEQYF.

The chain combines TRBV21-1 with TRBJ1-5; the D segment call TRBD1 is taken from the table without a DNA check. TRBV21-1 is deemed a pseudogene. The CDR3 length is 17 residues. The DNA of the CDR3 is TGTGCCAGCAGCAAAGCGGTACAGGACAGGAGCAATCAGCCCCAGCATTTT. Protein sequence: CASSKAVQDRSNQPQHF.

This clone has only one observation. The CDR3 nucleotides read TGTGCCAGCTCTCGGCGGGGATTAAGCAATCAGCCCCAGCATTTT. Encoded protein: CASSRRGLSNQPQHF. The genes are TRBV2 and TRBJ1-5; no definite D call. In germline, CDR1 is SNHLY, CDR2 FYNNEI. Trimming took off 8 bases at V and 1 base at J, with 15 bases between the two ends. The CDR3 contains 15 residues.